Below, 30 T cell receptor beta chains from the same sample are listed, as sequenced in a study of CD8+ T cells in alopecia areata. After isolation, RNA underwent reverse transcription to generate cDNA as the sequencing template. Only in-frame clones appear in the TCRdb table, and some are missing; sequencing was by immunoSEQ multiplex PCR. The sample holds roughly 110,000 clones, and no clone turns up only once. Input material: lesional skin. The receptors were sampled from a C3H/HeJ mouse with alopecia areata. The strain's MHC haplotype is H2-k.

This clone came up a few times. The germline and genes are mouse ones. The CDR3 goes on 4 residues after the read ends, and that part is filled in from the germline J gene. This same CDR3 is encoded by further DNA sequences in the sample. The rearrangement links TRBV17 to TRBJ2-7; 11 bases fit TRBD2. The CDR3 sequence is 14 residues long. Germline V gives CDR1 MNHDT, CDR2 YYDKIL. The covered CDR3 bases are TGTGCTAGCAGTCGACTGGGGGGGGAATAT. Its translation: CASSRLGGEY. The entire CDR3 protein is CASSRLGGEYEQYF.

This clone was found a few times. Gene names are the mouse ones. The sequence runs out 4 residues before the end of the CDR3; the remainder is reconstructed from the germline J gene. This chain connects TRBV13-1 to TRBJ2-1; 9 positions match TRBD2. The CDR3 covers 16 residues. Germline V gives CDR1 NSHNY, CDR2 SYGAGN. J lost 4 bases, V lost 0 bases, and 5 bases had no gene match. The DNA read from the CDR3 is TGTGCCAGCAGTGATGACTGGGGGGAGATGTATGCT. It codes for CASSDDWGEMYA. The full-length CDR3 reads as CASSDDWGEMYAEQFF.

Remarks on this clone: Gene names are the mouse ones. Read coverage stops 4 residues before the CDR3 terminus; the germline J gene supplies the remainder. Other DNA sequences of this sample code for an identical CDR3. The rearrangement uses TRBV13-3 and TRBJ1-4; TRBD1 matches at 8 bases. Trimming removed 0 bases from V and 4 bases from J; junction bases left unmatched: 2. Germline V gives CDR1 NNHDY, CDR2 SYVADS. The CDR3 spans 15 residues. The CDR3 spells CASSDADRGNERLFF. The sequenced CDR3 bases are TGTGCCAGCAGTGATGCCGACAGGGGCAACGAA.

This clone was detected only a few times. Genes and germline are mouse. With the read ending 4 residues before the CDR3 end, the germline J gene is used to fill in that end. This chain uses TRBV19 with TRBJ1-1; TRBD1 agrees at 9 bases. Germline V gene lookup returns CDR1 FNHDT and CDR2 SITEND (reference sequence). CDR3 length equals 14 residues. The sequenced part of the CDR3 DNA is TGTGCCAGCAGATTTCCGGGACAGGGAACA. It codes for CASRFPGQGT. The full CDR3 sequence reads CASRFPGQGTEVFF.

This clone was counted many times. Mouse gene names apply. Sequencing ends 4 residues short of the CDR3 end; the germline J gene provides the rest. This chain connects TRBV1 to TRBJ1-2; 11 nucleotides line up with TRBD1. The CDR3 loop spans 15 amino acids. With 1 base clipped from V and 2 bases from J, the junction kept 0 bases outside the gene matches. CDR1 is NSQYPW, CDR2 LRSPGD, per germline (reference sequence). CDR3 sequence: CTCSAGTGGNSDYTF. Partial CDR3 DNA: TGCACCTGCAGTGCAGGGACAGGGGGCAACTCC.

Note on this clone: The germline and genes are mouse ones. The read ends 4 residues early relative to the CDR3; the germline J gene fills the gap. The chain employs TRBV13-3 and TRBJ2-5; TRBD1 agrees at 7 bases. Germline CDR1 reads NNHDY; CDR2 reads SYVADS. The CDR3 spans 17 residues. The trim removed 0 bases at V and 0 bases at J, leaving 7 bases unmatched. CDR3 DNA, as far as it was read: TGTGCCAGCAGTGATGGGACAGGTGGAGGAAACCAAGAC. Its translation: CASSDGTGGGNQD. The entire CDR3 sequence reads CASSDGTGGGNQDTQYF.

This clone has more than one count but fewer than ten. The genes are named according to mouse. The read gets to within 4 residues of the CDR3 end, and the germline J gene fills in the rest. The V gene is TRBV13-3, the J gene TRBJ1-4; 8 bases match TRBD1. CDR1 and CDR2 from the germline V gene are NNHDY and SYVADS. The length of the CDR3 is 17 residues. With 0 bases clipped from V and 3 bases from J, the junction kept 7 bases outside the gene matches. CDR3 in amino acids: CASSDATDREANERLFF. Incomplete CDR3 DNA: TGTGCCAGCAGTGATGCCACGGACAGGGAGGCCAACGAA. The full variable domain, its missing parts supplied by reference TRBV13-3 and TRBJ1-4, is EAAVTQSPRSKVAVTGGKVTLSCHQTNNHDYMYWYRQDTGHGLRLIHYSYVADSTEKGDIPDGYKASRPSQENFSLILELASLSQTAVYFCASSDATDREANERLFFGHGTKLSVL.

This clone has only a few counts. The listed genes are named as in mouse. The read gets to within 4 residues of the CDR3 end, and the germline J gene fills in the rest. The V and J genes are TRBV13-3 and TRBJ2-1; 10 positions agree with TRBD1. V dropped 2 bases and J dropped 0; count of bases not matched to a gene: 5. The CDR3 has 17 residues. The germline gives CDR1 NNHDY, CDR2 SYVADS. CDR3 sequence reads: CASSDGQGVYNYAEQFF. CDR3 bases read: TGTGCCAGCAGTGACGGACAGGGGGTTTATAACTATGCT.

About this clone itself: These gene names are mouse names. Read sequence stops 4 residues before the CDR3 end, and the germline J gene provides the missing end. This chain joins TRBV1 and TRBJ1-4, with a weak D call TRBD1 (6 bases). CDR1 NSQYPW and CDR2 LRSPGD come from the germline V gene (reference sequence). CDR3 length: 16 residues. Trimming removed 1 base from V and 2 bases from J, with 11 bases in between. CDR3 sequence: CTCSAGRQDSNERLFF. Incomplete CDR3 DNA: TGCACCTGCAGTGCAGGCAGACAGGACTCCAACGAA. Complete variable domain (other parts from reference TRBV1 and TRBJ1-4): VTLLEQNPRWRLVPRGQAVNLRCILKNSQYPWMSWYQQDLQKQLQWLFTLRSPGDKEVKSLPGADYLATRVTDTELRLQVANMSQGRTLYCTCSAGRQDSNERLFFGHGTKLSVL.

This clone appeared a few times. A single base is all that separates this from a far larger clone, so a read error is likely. The listed genes are named as in mouse. Read sequence stops 4 residues before the CDR3 end, and the germline J gene provides the missing end. The chain combines TRBV13-1 with TRBJ2-2, with D tentatively TRBD1 (6 bases). Trimming left V 4 bases short and J 2 bases short, with 6 bases between. This CDR3 spans 13 amino acids. CDR1 is NSHNY, CDR2 SYGAGN, per germline. CDR3 in amino acids: CASSTGNTGQLYF. The DNA read from the CDR3 is TGTGCCAGCAGTACAGGGAACACCGGG.

This clone showed up just a few times. Gene names and germline match the mouse. The CDR3 extends 4 residues past the end of the read, so its final part is completed from the germline J gene. The V call is TRBV19, the J call TRBJ2-7; TRBD1 agrees at 11 bases. The CDR3 loop spans 13 amino acids. Germline V CDR1 and CDR2: FNHDT, SITEND (reference sequence). The sequenced part of the CDR3 DNA is TGTGCCAGCAGTGGGGACAGGGGGGAT. Its translation: CASSGDRGD. Given in full, the CDR3 is CASSGDRGDEQYF.

As to this clone: The gene names here belong to mouse. The read stops 4 residues short of the end of the CDR3; the missing end is completed from the germline J gene. This chain joins TRBV13-3 and TRBJ2-3; weak D call: TRBD1 (5 bases). The CDR3 is 15 residues long. The V gene's germline CDR1 is NNHDY and CDR2 SYVADS. The V and J ends lost 2 bases and 0 bases respectively, with 10 bases between them. CDR3 bases read: TGTGCCAGCAGTGACCCTCAGGGTAGTGCAGAA. This gives the protein CASSDPQGSAE. The full CDR3 is CASSDPQGSAETLYF.

The table lists this clone with a few counts. Genes and germline come from the mouse. The read terminates 4 residues before the CDR3 end, so the remaining end is supplied by the germline J gene. The chain combines TRBV13-1 with TRBJ2-1; 9 nucleotides agree with TRBD1. The CDR3 loop spans 15 amino acids. Germline V lookup: CDR1 NSHNY, CDR2 SYGAGN. The sequenced CDR3 bases are TGTGCCAGCAACTCTCCGGGACAGGGACTGGCT. Translating gives CASNSPGQGLA. The full CDR3 protein reads CASNSPGQGLAEQFF.

About this clone: Gene labels here are mouse ones. The CDR3 is cut off 4 residues early in the read; its end comes from the germline J gene. The chain uses TRBV19 and TRBJ2-4; TRBD2 aligns across 10 bases. The CDR3 length is 15 residues. From germline, CDR1 is FNHDT and CDR2 SITEND (reference sequence). CDR3 sequence reads: CASSPGGALPNTLYF. The CDR3 DNA, read in part, is TGTGCCAGCAGTCCTGGGGGGGCCCTTCCAAAC.

This clone showed up just a few times. Germline and genes here are mouse. Coverage ceases 4 residues before the CDR3 finishes, and the germline J gene fills in the end. The V and J genes are TRBV13-1 and TRBJ2-5, with D possibly being TRBD2 (7 bases). CDR3 length: 14 residues. Germline V lookup: CDR1 NSHNY, CDR2 SYGAGN. The DNA read from the CDR3 is TGTGCCAGCAGTGATTGGGGGGCGCTAGAC. The encoded protein is CASSDWGALD. In full, the CDR3 is CASSDWGALDTQYF.

Concerning this clone itself: Germline and genes: mouse. The read ends 4 residues early relative to the CDR3; the germline J gene fills the gap. The chain couples TRBV13-3 to TRBJ2-7; 10 bases match TRBD2. In germline, CDR1 is NNHDY, CDR2 SYVADS. CDR3 length equals 15 residues. After removal of 5 bases from V and 3 bases from J, the junction contained 8 bases not matched to a gene. The covered CDR3 bases are TGTGCCAGCAGAGACTGGGGGGAAGGGAGCTAT. As protein: CASRDWGEGSY. The entire CDR3 sequence reads CASRDWGEGSYEQYF.

Comments on this clone: Gene names and germline match the mouse. The CDR3 end lies 4 residues beyond the end of the read and is filled in from the germline J gene. The chain uses TRBV1 and TRBJ2-2, with TRBD1 matching over 8 bases. The CDR3 is made up of 16 amino acids. With 3 bases clipped from V and 2 bases from J, the junction kept 5 bases outside the gene matches. CDR1 is NSQYPW, CDR2 LRSPGD, per germline (reference sequence). This CDR3 is CTCSAPGQENTGQLYF. The covered CDR3 bases are TGCACCTGCAGTGCGCCGGGACAGGAGAACACCGGG.

As concerns this clone: The TCRdb protein and the DNA translation do not line up at residue 11; the protein shown here was made by translating the DNA. Mouse germline and gene names are used. The DNA read from the CDR3 is TGTGCCAGCACCCTCGGGACAGCTGGAAATACG. Translated, it gives CASTLGTAGNT. The whole CDR3 sequence is CASTLGTAGNTLYF. This chain links TRBV19 with TRBJ1-3; 7 positions match TRBD1. Read data end 3 residues before the CDR3 end; the end is taken from the germline J gene. CDR3 length: 14 amino acids. With V trimmed by 6 bases and J by 2 bases, 5 bases remained unmatched. Germline assignment: CDR1 FNHDT and CDR2 SITEND (reference sequence).

This clone was observed a handful of times. Gene names are mouse gene names. The read ends 4 residues shy of where the CDR3 ends; the end is completed using the germline J gene. This rearrangement joins TRBV19 to TRBJ2-1; the D gene is possibly TRBD1 (6 bases). Germline V CDR1 and CDR2: FNHDT, SITEND (reference sequence). Trimming removed 4 bases from V and 5 bases from J, with 13 bases in between. CDR3 length: 14 residues. The DNA read from the CDR3 is TGTGCCAGCAGTCCCCGGGACACGGATGCT. This codes for CASSPRDTDA. The entire CDR3 sequence reads CASSPRDTDAEQFF.

There are many counts of this clone. Gene labels here are mouse ones. The read finishes 4 residues shy of the CDR3 end, and the germline J gene is used to complete it. The chain uses TRBV13-3 and TRBJ2-7; no definite D call. The V end was cut by 3 bases, the J end by 3 bases, with 7 bases between. The CDR3 sequence is 12 residues long. Germline assignment: CDR1 NNHDY and CDR2 SYVADS. This chain's CDR3 is CASSGPLYEQYF. CDR3 DNA (partial): TGTGCCAGCAGTGGTCCTCTCTAT.

This clone came up a few times. Gene names and germline refer to mouse. The read comes to an end 4 residues before the CDR3 does, leaving the germline J gene to fill in the end. The genes are TRBV1 and TRBJ2-3; maybe TRBD2 (6 bases). The V gene's germline CDR1 is NSQYPW and CDR2 LRSPGD (reference sequence). The V end was cut by 0 bases, the J end by 0 bases, with 13 bases between. The CDR3 is made up of 17 amino acids. The CDR3 sequence is CTCSADLGGNSAETLYF. The covered CDR3 bases are TGCACCTGCAGTGCAGATCTCGGGGGGAATAGTGCAGAA.

Note on this clone: Gene names follow the mouse nomenclature. The CDR3 bases that were read are TGTGCCTGGGACCCGGGACAGGGGACCAACGAA. Residues: CAWDPGQGTNE. The full-length CDR3 reads as CAWDPGQGTNERLFF. The gene calls are TRBV31 and TRBJ1-4; 10 nucleotides align to TRBD1. Coverage ceases 4 residues before the CDR3 finishes, and the germline J gene fills in the end. V was clipped by 5 bases and J by 3 bases; unmatched bases: 6. From germline, CDR1 is GKSSPN and CDR2 SITVG. The CDR3 is 15 amino acids.

To note about this clone: Gene names are the mouse ones. The observed sequence ends 4 residues before the CDR3 terminus, with the missing tail filled in from the germline J gene. V gene TRBV13-3 combines with J gene TRBJ1-1; 8 bases fit TRBD1. Germline V gene lookup returns CDR1 NNHDY and CDR2 SYVADS. With V trimmed by 5 bases and J by 2 bases, 5 bases remained unmatched. This CDR3 is 14 amino acids long. The DNA read from the CDR3 is TGTGCCAGCAGGTGGACAGGGATTAACACA. This encodes CASRWTGINT. The whole CDR3 is CASRWTGINTEVFF.

The table lists this clone with a few counts. Genes here carry mouse names. The CDR3 end lies 4 residues beyond the end of the read and is filled in from the germline J gene. V usage is TRBV13-3 and J usage is TRBJ2-3, with TRBD1 matching 9 bases. After removal of 2 bases from V and 1 base from J, the junction contained 5 bases not matched to a gene. The CDR3 has 16 amino acids. The germline gives CDR1 NNHDY, CDR2 SYVADS. CDR3 DNA, as far as it was read: TGTGCCAGCAGTGAGACAGGGGGGGAAGGTGCAGAA. Protein: CASSETGGEGAE. Given in full, the CDR3 is CASSETGGEGAETLYF.

This clone showed up just a few times. Genes here carry mouse names. Read sequence stops 4 residues before the CDR3 end, and the germline J gene provides the missing end. The rearrangement uses TRBV19 and TRBJ2-1, with 8 bases aligning to TRBD2. The length of the CDR3 is 15 residues. The germline gives CDR1 FNHDT, CDR2 SITEND (reference sequence). The sequenced CDR3 bases are TGTGCCAGCAGTATTGGGGGGGGGCGGGGAGCT. It specifies CASSIGGGRGA. The whole CDR3 protein reads CASSIGGGRGAEQFF.

This clone was seen ten or more times. Germline and genes: mouse. The read gets to within 4 residues of the CDR3 end, and the germline J gene fills in the rest. This chain connects TRBV17 to TRBJ2-1; D is possibly TRBD1 (7 bases). The CDR3 covers 15 residues. Germline CDR1 is MNHDT and CDR2 is YYDKIL. V lost 2 bases to trimming and J lost 2 bases, with 10 bases between them. The part of the CDR3 DNA that was read is TGTGCTAGCAGTAGAAGGGGGCAGTACTATGCT. It specifies CASSRRGQYYA. The full CDR3 is CASSRRGQYYAEQFF. The full variable domain, in which reference TRBV17 and TRBJ2-1 provide the parts outside the CDR3, is DTTVKQNPRYKLARVGKPVNLICSQTMNHDTMYWYQKKPNQAPKLLLFYYDKILNREADTFEKFQSSRPNNSFCSLYIGSAGLEYSAMYLCASSRRGQYYAEQFFGPGTRLTVL.

In the case of this clone: Gene names and germline refer to mouse. The read gets to within 4 residues of the CDR3 end, and the germline J gene fills in the rest. J is TRBJ2-7 and V is TRBV1, with a tentative D call TRBD2 (6 bases). Trimming left V 3 bases short and J 3 bases short, with 9 bases between. There are 13 residues in the CDR3. Germline V gene lookup returns CDR1 NSQYPW and CDR2 LRSPGD (reference sequence). The CDR3 sequence is CTCSALLGYEQYF. The sequenced part of the CDR3 DNA is TGCACCTGCAGTGCCCTACTGGGCTAT. The complete variable domain, with remaining parts taken from reference TRBV1 and TRBJ2-7, reads VTLLEQNPRWRLVPRGQAVNLRCILKNSQYPWMSWYQQDLQKQLQWLFTLRSPGDKEVKSLPGADYLATRVTDTELRLQVANMSQGRTLYCTCSALLGYEQYFGPGTRLTVL.

This clone has just a few counts. Any gene name here is a mouse gene name. The CDR3 goes on 4 residues after the read ends, and that part is filled in from the germline J gene. Different DNA sequences within this sample yield the same CDR3. The V and J genes are TRBV16 and TRBJ1-1; D is perhaps TRBD1 (5 bases). CDR1 and CDR2 from the germline V gene are SGHSA and FRNQAP. Between the trimmed V and J ends, which lost 1 base and 0 bases, there was a span of 9 bases. The CDR3 sequence is 15 residues long. Partial CDR3 DNA: TGTGCAAGCAGCTTAGTGGGGGGGGCAAACACA. It yields the protein CASSLVGGANT. The whole CDR3 protein reads CASSLVGGANTEVFF.

This clone was counted between two and nine times. A mismatch at residue 13 separates the TCRdb protein from the translated DNA, so the protein presented here was translated from the DNA. The germline and genes are mouse ones. Read coverage stops 3 residues before the CDR3 terminus; the germline J gene supplies the remainder. This rearrangement joins TRBV19 to TRBJ1-3; D may be TRBD1 (6 bases). The CDR3 covers 16 residues. V was pared by 1 base and J by 0 bases, with 11 bases between. Germline loops: CDR1 FNHDT, CDR2 SITEND (reference sequence). Here the CDR3 reads CASSILGDNSGNTLYF. The CDR3 bases that were read are TGTGCCAGCAGTATACTGGGGGACAATTCTGGAAATACG.

A note on this clone: All gene names here are mouse names. From the germline J gene comes the end of the CDR3, since the read stops 4 residues before it. The chain employs TRBV16 and TRBJ2-7; 11 nucleotides match TRBD2. CDR3 length equals 17 residues. V trimming: 0 bases; J trimming: 3 bases; junction bases outside the gene matches: 7. CDR1 and CDR2 from the germline V gene are SGHSA and FRNQAP. The part of the CDR3 DNA that was read is TGTGCAAGCAGCTTAGATAGCGACTGGGGGGGTCGCTAT. Protein product: CASSLDSDWGGRY. The full CDR3 reads CASSLDSDWGGRYEQYF.